The 8 T cell receptor beta chains in this list originate from one sample, sequenced in a study of cytomegalovirus exposure and HLA in healthy donors. Using immunoSEQ multiplex PCR, the repertoire was profiled, and TCRdb retains in-frame clones only, with some absent. The data show under 150,000 clones, around 87% seen once. The sequenced sample was PBMCs. The receptors originated from a man aged 18 to 30 in good health and CMV-seropositive.

The chain has TRBV4-1 and TRBJ2-1; 7 positions match TRBD2. Germline CDR1 and CDR2: MGHRA and YSYEKL. This CDR3 spans 17 amino acids. With V trimmed by 2 bases and J by 3 bases, 10 bases remained unmatched. The CDR3 coding sequence is TGCGCCAGCAGCCAAACCAGGGCGGGAGTCGGCTACAATGAGCAGTTCTTC. Its protein product is CASSQTRAGVGYNEQFF.

The chain is built from TRBV7-9 and TRBJ1-1, with D unresolved. There are 13 residues in the CDR3. Germline-derived CDR1 and CDR2 are SEHNR and FQNEAQ (reference sequence). Deletions cut 7 bases from V and 0 bases from J, with 9 bases between. CDR3 loop: CASTPSLNTEAFF. In DNA, the CDR3 is TGTGCCAGCACCCCGTCCTTGAACACTGAAGCTTTCTTT. Looking up the rest from reference TRBV7-9 and TRBJ1-1 gives the full variable domain: DTGVSQNPRHKITKRGQNVTFRCDPISEHNRLYWYRQTLGQGPEFLTYFQNEAQLEKSRLLSDRFSAERPKGSFSTLEIQRTEQGDSAMYLCASTPSLNTEAFFGQGTRLTVV.

This clone appeared a single time. The CDR3 DNA is TGTGCCAGCTCACATACAGTGAACACTGAAGCTTTCTTT. It yields the protein CASSHTVNTEAFF. This sequence joins TRBV18 and TRBJ1-1; D is uncertain. The CDR3 length is 13 residues. V lost 4 bases, J lost 0 bases, and 6 bases lay in between. Per germline, CDR1 KGHSH and CDR2 LQKENI.

The V gene is TRBV7-9, the J gene TRBJ2-2, with 7 bases lining up with TRBD1. Germline-derived CDR1 and CDR2 are SEHNR and FQNEAQ (reference sequence). The CDR3 contains 15 residues. V was clipped by 3 bases and J by 0 bases; unmatched bases: 1. The CDR3 is CASSFGQANTGELFF. CDR3 bases: TGTGCCAGCAGCTTCGGACAGGCGAACACCGGGGAGCTGTTTTTT.

The chain recombines TRBV10-3 with TRBJ1-4; 9 nucleotides line up with TRBD1. CDR1 and CDR2 (germline): ENHRY, SYGVKD. CDR3 length: 15 amino acids. V trimming: 6 bases; J trimming: 2 bases; junction bases outside the gene matches: 4. Here the CDR3 reads CAIRSGQGTNEKLFF. The CDR3 nucleotides are TGTGCCATCAGGTCAGGACAGGGGACTAATGAAAAACTGTTTTTT.

The chain links TRBV4-1 to TRBJ2-1, with 12 bases identical to TRBD1. The germline V gene has CDR1 MGHRA and CDR2 YSYEKL. The CDR3 has 17 residues. V lost 6 bases and J lost 8; bases outside the gene matches: 14. In nucleotides, the CDR3 is TGCGCCAGCAGGCCCGGGGCCCGGGACAGGGGGCTCGATGAGCAGTTCTTC. This codes for CASRPGARDRGLDEQFF.

The chain combines TRBV5-6 with TRBJ2-7, with D hard to call. Trimming left V 2 bases short and J 4 bases short, with 10 bases between. CDR3 size: 13 residues. Germline V lookup: CDR1 SGHDT, CDR2 YYEEEE. CDR3 in DNA: TGTGCCAGCAGCTTCTACTACTCTTACGAGCAGTACTTC. It encodes CASSFYYSYEQYF.

This clone came up many times. The chain links TRBV28 to TRBJ2-1, with 9 bases lining up with TRBD2. Germline CDR1 is MDHEN and CDR2 is SYDVKM. V lost 3 bases to trimming and J lost 0 bases; unmatched junction nucleotides: 3. The CDR3 has 16 residues. The CDR3 region has the DNA TGTGCCAGCAGTTTTGGGGGACTAGCCTCCTACAATGAGCAGTTCTTC. This encodes CASSFGGLASYNEQFF.